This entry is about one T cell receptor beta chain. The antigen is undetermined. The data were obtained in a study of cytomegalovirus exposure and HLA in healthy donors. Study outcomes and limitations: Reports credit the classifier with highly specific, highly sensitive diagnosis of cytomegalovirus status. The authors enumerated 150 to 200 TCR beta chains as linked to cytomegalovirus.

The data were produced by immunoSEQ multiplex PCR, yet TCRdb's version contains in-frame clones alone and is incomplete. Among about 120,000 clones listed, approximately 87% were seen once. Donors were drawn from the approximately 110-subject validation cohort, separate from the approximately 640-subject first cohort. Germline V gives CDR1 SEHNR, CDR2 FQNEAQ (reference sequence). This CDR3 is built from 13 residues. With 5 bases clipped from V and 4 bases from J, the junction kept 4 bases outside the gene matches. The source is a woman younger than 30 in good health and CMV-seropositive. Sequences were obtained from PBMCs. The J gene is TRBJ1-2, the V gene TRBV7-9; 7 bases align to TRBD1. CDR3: CASSIGQAYGYTF. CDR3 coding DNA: TGTGCCAGCAGCATCGGACAGGCCTATGGCTACACCTTC.